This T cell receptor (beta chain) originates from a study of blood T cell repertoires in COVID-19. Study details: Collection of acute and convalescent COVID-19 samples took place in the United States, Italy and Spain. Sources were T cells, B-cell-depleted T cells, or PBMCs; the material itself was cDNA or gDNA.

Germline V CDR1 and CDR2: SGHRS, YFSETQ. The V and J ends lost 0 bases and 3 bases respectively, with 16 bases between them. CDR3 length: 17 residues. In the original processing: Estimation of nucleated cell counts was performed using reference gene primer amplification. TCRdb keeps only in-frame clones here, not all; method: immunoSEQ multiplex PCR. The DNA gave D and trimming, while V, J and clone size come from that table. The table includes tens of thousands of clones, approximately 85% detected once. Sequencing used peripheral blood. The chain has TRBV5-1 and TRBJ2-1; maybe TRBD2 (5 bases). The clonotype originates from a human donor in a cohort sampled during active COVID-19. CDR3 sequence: CASSLEGSGNRYNEQFF. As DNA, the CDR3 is TGCGCCAGCAGCTTGGAAGGTTCGGGAAATCGCTACAATGAGCAGTTCTTC.